The 10 T cell receptor beta chains reported below all come from one sample, sequenced in a study of blood T cell repertoires in COVID-19. Measured with immunoSEQ multiplex PCR; TCRdb has only the in-frame clones, and not every one. The sample includes 54,000 or so clones, 82% seen only once; the top ten take under 14%. The sample was peripheral blood. Receptors originate from a man older than 75 with COVID-19, enrolled during active disease.

The chain has TRBV28 and TRBJ1-1; maybe TRBD1 (6 bases). Germline assignment: CDR1 MDHEN and CDR2 SYDVKM. The length of the CDR3 is 13 residues. The V end lost 3 bases, the J end lost 6 bases, and 11 bases lay between the germline ends. CDR3 protein: CASSFMGAAEAFF. For the CDR3, the DNA is TGTGCCAGCAGTTTTATGGGGGCGGCTGAAGCTTTCTTT.

This sequence joins TRBV27 and TRBJ2-2; weak D call: TRBD1 (5 bases). The CDR3 runs 15 residues. V shed 3 bases and J shed 4 bases, with 12 bases lying between them. The germline CDR1 and CDR2 sequences are MNHEY and SMNVEV (reference sequence). The CDR3 DNA is TGTGCCAGCAGTTTTGGAGCTAGGGGCACCGGGGAGCTGTTTTTT. Translation gives CASSFGARGTGELFF.

The V and J genes are TRBV12-3 or TRBV12-4 and TRBJ2-5; D unclear. The CDR3 loop spans 13 amino acids. With 5 bases removed from V and 0 bases from J, the gap between germline ends came to 7 bases. The CDR3 DNA is TGTGCCAGCAGTGTACAGTACCAAGAGACCCAGTACTTC. Amino acids: CASSVQYQETQYF.

On this clone: This specimen includes other DNA sequences encoding the same CDR3. The DNA of the CDR3 is TGTGCCAGCAGACGACAGGGAAACTATGGCTACACCTTC. This sequence encodes CASRRQGNYGYTF. The V gene is TRBV6-5, the J gene TRBJ1-2; 7 bases agree with TRBD1. V gave up 6 bases and J gave up 2 bases; unmatched junction bases: 3. The germline CDR1 and CDR2 sequences are MNHEY and SVGAGI. CDR3 length equals 13 residues.

This chain connects TRBV24-1 to TRBJ1-4, with D possibly TRBD1 on 5 matching bases. CDR3 size: 15 residues. V lost 1 base to trimming and J lost 8 bases, with 13 bases between them. CDR1 is KGHDR, CDR2 SFDVKD, per germline. CDR3 amino acids: CATSDFLPWGEKLFF. The CDR3 bases are TGTGCCACCAGTGATTTTCTTCCATGGGGCGAAAAACTGTTTTTT.

This sequence joins TRBV4-2 and TRBJ1-5, with D tentatively TRBD1 (6 bases). CDR1 and CDR2 (germline): LGHNA, YNFKEQ. V lost 5 bases to trimming and J lost 5 bases, with 13 bases between them. The CDR3 has 14 amino acids. The CDR3 DNA reads as TGTGCCAGCAGCAAAGGGGGGGGTGATCAGCCCCAGCATTTT. Encoded protein: CASSKGGGDQPQHF.

This chain connects TRBV5-1 to TRBJ2-7; 7 bases fit TRBD2. Germline V gives CDR1 SGHRS, CDR2 YFSETQ. The CDR3 runs to 18 residues. Losses at the gene ends were 1 base for V and 3 bases for J; bases not matched to a gene: 16. The CDR3 DNA is TGCGCCAGCAGCTTGTCATATGCGGGAGAGAGGGTCCACTACGAGCAGTACGTC. Protein: CASSLSYAGERVHYEQYV.

The chain employs TRBV5-1 and TRBJ1-1; a weak D match, TRBD1 (5 bases). Germline values: CDR1 SGHRS, CDR2 YFSETQ. Trimming pared 0 bases from V and 4 bases from J, leaving 13 bases between. This CDR3 is 15 amino acids long. In DNA, the CDR3 is TGCGCCAGCAGCTTGGGAGGATGGGGGGGCACTGAAGCTTTCTTT. Translation: CASSLGGWGGTEAFF.

The V call is TRBV4-3, the J call TRBJ1-2; 7 nucleotides line up with TRBD1. The ends lost 5 bases at V and 2 bases at J; junction bases unmatched: 2. The CDR3 covers 13 residues. Germline values: CDR1 LGHNA, CDR2 YSLEER. The CDR3 spells CASSRGQNYGYTF. The CDR3 coding sequence is TGCGCCAGCAGCAGGGGGCAAAACTATGGCTACACCTTC.

This chain joins TRBV27 and TRBJ2-1; 13 bases map to TRBD2. The CDR3 length is 17 residues. J gave up 6 bases and V 6 bases, and 11 bases lay outside the gene matches. Per the germline V gene, CDR1 is MNHEY and CDR2 is SMNVEV (reference sequence). CDR3 in DNA: TGTGCCAGCAGACCAACCGGGACTAGCGGGAACTCCAATGAGCAGTTCTTC. Translating gives CASRPTGTSGNSNEQFF.